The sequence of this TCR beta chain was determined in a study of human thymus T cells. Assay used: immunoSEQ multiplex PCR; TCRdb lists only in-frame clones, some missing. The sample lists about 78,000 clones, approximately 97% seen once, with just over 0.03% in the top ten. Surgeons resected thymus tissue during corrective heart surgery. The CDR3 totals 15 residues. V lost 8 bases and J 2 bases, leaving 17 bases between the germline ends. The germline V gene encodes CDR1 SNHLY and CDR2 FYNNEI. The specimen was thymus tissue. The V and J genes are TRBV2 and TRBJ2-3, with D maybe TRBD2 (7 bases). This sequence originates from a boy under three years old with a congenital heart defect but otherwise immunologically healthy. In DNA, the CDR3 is TGTGCCAGCCCTAGGGGGGGAATACCCACAGATACGCAGTATTTT. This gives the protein CASPRGGIPTDTQYF. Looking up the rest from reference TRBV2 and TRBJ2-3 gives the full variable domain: EPEVTQTPSHQVTQMGQEVILRCVPISNHLYFYWYRQILGQKVEFLVSFYNNEISEKSEIFDDQFSVERPDGSNFTLKIRSTKLEDSAMYFCASPRGGIPTDTQYFGPGTRLTVL.